This paragraph covers one T cell receptor beta chain sequence. Antigen unknown. This sample was taken from a study of cytomegalovirus exposure and HLA in healthy donors. Across the study: Of all 400 or so donors who were genotyped, about 84% belonged to the Caucasian-associated ancestry cluster.

Both 60 Vbeta primers and 13 Jbeta primers went into the PCR. The repertoire was sequenced with immunoSEQ multiplex PCR; TCRdb's copy has only in-frame clones and lacks some. This repertoire includes about 200,000 clones. Regarding the study as a whole: Near-uniform donor sequencing depth was presumed by presence/absence analyses.

Germline lookup yields CDR1 KGHSH and CDR2 LQKENI. The CDR3 is 12 amino acids. Trimming shortened V by 6 bases and J by 7 bases, and 12 bases separated the two germline ends. J is TRBJ2-5 and V is TRBV18; TRBD2 might be the D (5 bases). The source of this sequence is a girl aged 2 to 10 in good health and CMV-seropositive. The sample comprised PBMCs. CDR3 protein: CASSTTRGTQYF. CDR3 DNA: TGTGCCAGCTCCACTACACGGGGGACCCAGTACTTC.